This TCR beta chain was captured in a study of PD-1 blockade in mismatch repair-deficient tumors. As for the study in general: Enrolled about 2013-2017, patients had progressing, pretreated mismatch repair-deficient cancers of 12 to 13 types. Notes on the study in general: Rapid post-treatment expansion, then contraction, generally preceding radiologic response, marked tumor-resident clones.

The V end lost 5 bases, the J end lost 10 bases, and 18 bases lay between the germline ends. Germline assignment: CDR1 SGHAT and CDR2 FQNNGV. This CDR3 comprises 14 residues. PCR or immunohistochemistry showed mismatch repair deficiency in every enrolled patient. A few pembrolizumab responders had their TCRs sequenced. On this clone itself: What it binds is not known.

Here immunoSEQ multiplex PCR was the method, and the copy in TCRdb shows in-frame clones only, minus some. The repertoire holds 100,000 or so clones, with approximately 83% as singletons. The sequence was collected from an adult with mismatch repair-deficient cancer. The material sequenced was peripheral blood, taken approximately 35 weeks after starting pembrolizumab. This chain links TRBV11-2 with TRBJ2-1; D unresolved. Here the CDR3 DNA reads TGTGCCAGCAGCCCTAACCGCATAGTTGTCGAGCAGTTCTTC. Encoded protein: CASSPNRIVVEQFF. The variable domain in full, with the rest retrieved from reference TRBV11-2 and TRBJ2-1, is EAGVAQSPRYKIIEKRQSVAFWCNPISGHATLYWYQQILGQGPKLLIQFQNNGVVDDSQLPKDRFSAERLKGVDSTLKIQPAKLEDSAVYLCASSPNRIVVEQFFGPGTRLTVL.